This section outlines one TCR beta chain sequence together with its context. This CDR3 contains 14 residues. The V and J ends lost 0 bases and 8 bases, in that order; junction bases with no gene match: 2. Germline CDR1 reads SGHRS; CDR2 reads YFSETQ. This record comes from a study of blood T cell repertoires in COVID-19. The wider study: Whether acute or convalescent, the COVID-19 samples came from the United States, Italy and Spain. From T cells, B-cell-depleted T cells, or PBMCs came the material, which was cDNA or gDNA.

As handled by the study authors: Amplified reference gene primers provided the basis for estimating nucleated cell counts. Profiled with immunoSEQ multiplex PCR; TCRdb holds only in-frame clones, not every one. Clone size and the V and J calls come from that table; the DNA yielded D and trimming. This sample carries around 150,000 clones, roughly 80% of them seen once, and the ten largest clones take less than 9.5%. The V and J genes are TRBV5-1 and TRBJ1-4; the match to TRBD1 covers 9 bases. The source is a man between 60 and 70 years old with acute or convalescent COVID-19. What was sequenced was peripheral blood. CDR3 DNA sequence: TGCGCCAGCAGCTTGGGACAGGGGGGCGAAAAACTGTTTTTT. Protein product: CASSLGQGGEKLFF.